This T cell receptor (beta chain) was sequenced for a study of blood T cell repertoires in COVID-19. Study-wide background: Material from acute and convalescent COVID-19 was sourced from the United States, Italy and Spain. Sources were T cells, B-cell-depleted T cells, or PBMCs; the material itself was cDNA or gDNA.

The germline V gene encodes CDR1 MNHEY and CDR2 SMNVEV (reference sequence). The CDR3 extends over 13 amino acids. The germline V and J ends were trimmed by 5 bases and 5 bases, with 12 bases remaining between them. Study processing details: Amplified reference gene primers provided the basis for estimating nucleated cell counts. Some clones are missing from TCRdb's copy, which holds only in-frame ones; the method was immunoSEQ multiplex PCR. Clone size and the V and J calls come from that table; the DNA yielded D and trimming. The sample consists of about 270,000 clones, approximately 85% of them appearing once.

The sample consisted of peripheral blood. This chain uses TRBV27 with TRBJ1-2, with a possible D match to TRBD1 (5 bases). The clonotype was recovered from a woman aged 65 to 85 with acute or convalescent COVID-19. DNA for the CDR3: TGTGCCAGCAGTGCGGGGGGTGGGTATGGCTACACCTTC. Encoded protein: CASSAGGGYGYTF.